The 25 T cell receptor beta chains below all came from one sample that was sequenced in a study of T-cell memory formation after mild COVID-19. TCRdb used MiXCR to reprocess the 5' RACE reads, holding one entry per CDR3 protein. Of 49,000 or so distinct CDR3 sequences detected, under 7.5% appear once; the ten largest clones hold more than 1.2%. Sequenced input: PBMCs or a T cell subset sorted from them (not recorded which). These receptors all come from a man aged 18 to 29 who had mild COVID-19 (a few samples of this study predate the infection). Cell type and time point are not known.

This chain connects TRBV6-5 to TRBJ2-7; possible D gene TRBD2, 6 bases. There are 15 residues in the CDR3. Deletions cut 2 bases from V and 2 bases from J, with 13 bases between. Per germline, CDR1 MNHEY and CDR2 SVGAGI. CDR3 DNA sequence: TGTGCCAGCAGTTACGGGGGACTGCGAACCTACGAGCAGTACTTC. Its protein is CASSYGGLRTYEQYF.

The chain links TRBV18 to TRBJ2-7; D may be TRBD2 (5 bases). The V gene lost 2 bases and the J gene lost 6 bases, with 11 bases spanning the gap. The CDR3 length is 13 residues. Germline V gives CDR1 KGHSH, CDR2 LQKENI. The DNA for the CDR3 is TGTGCCAGCTCACCAGCTAGCCTCAGCGAGCAGTACGTC. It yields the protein CASSPASLSEQYV.

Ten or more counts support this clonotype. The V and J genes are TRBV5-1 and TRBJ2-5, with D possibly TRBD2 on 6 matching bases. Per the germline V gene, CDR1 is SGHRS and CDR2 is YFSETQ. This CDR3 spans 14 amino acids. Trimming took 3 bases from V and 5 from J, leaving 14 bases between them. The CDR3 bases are TGCGCCAGCAGCTCCTGGGGCGGGGAGGAGACCCAGTACTTC. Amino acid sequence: CASSSWGGEETQYF. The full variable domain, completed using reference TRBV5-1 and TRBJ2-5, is KAGVTQTPRYLIKTRGQQVTLSCSPISGHRSVSWYQQTPGQGLQFLFEYFSETQRNKGNFPGRFSGRQFSNSRSEMNVSTLELGDSALYLCASSSWGGEETQYFGPGTRLLVL.

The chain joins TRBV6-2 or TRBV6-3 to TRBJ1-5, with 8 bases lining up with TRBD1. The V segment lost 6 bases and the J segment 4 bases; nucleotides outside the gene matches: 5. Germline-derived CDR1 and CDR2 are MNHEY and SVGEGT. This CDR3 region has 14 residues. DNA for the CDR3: TGTGCCAGCAGGGAGGGACAGGAAAATCAGCCCCAGCATTTT. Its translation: CASREGQENQPQHF.

As DNA, the CDR3 is TGTGCCAGCTCACAGGTGGGAATCTACGAGCAGTACGTC. Its translation is CASSQVGIYEQYV. This chain links TRBV18 with TRBJ2-7; D gene uncertain. V was cut by 4 bases and J by 3 bases, with 10 bases left in between. Germline V gives CDR1 KGHSH, CDR2 LQKENI. The CDR3 is 13 amino acids.

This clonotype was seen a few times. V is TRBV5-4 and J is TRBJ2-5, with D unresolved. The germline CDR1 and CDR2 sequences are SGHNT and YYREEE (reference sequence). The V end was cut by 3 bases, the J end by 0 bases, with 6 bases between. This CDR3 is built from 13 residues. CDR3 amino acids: CASSSRYQETQYF. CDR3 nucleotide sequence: TGTGCCAGCAGCTCCCGGTACCAAGAGACCCAGTACTTC.

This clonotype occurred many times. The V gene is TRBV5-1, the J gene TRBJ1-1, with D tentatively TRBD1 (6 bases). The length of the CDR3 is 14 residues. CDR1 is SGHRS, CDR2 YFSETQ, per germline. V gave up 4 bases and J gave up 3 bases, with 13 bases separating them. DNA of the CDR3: TGCGCCAGCAGCCAACAGGGAGGATACACTGAAGCTTTCTTT. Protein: CASSQQGGYTEAFF. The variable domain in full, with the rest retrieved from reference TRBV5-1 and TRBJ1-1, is KAGVTQTPRYLIKTRGQQVTLSCSPISGHRSVSWYQQTPGQGLQFLFEYFSETQRNKGNFPGRFSGRQFSNSRSEMNVSTLELGDSALYLCASSQQGGYTEAFFGQGTRLTVV.

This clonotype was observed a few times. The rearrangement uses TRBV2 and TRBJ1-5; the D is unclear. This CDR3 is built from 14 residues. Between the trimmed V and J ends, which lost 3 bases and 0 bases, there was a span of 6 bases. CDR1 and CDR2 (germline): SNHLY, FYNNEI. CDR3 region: CASSEGYSNQPQHF. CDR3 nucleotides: TGTGCCAGCAGTGAGGGTTATAGCAATCAGCCCCAGCATTTT.

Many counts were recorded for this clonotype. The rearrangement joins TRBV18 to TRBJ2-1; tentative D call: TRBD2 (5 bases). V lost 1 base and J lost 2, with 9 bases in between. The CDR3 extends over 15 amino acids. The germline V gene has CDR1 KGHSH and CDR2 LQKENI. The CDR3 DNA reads TGTGCCAGCTCACCACAGGACTTGGCCTACAATGAGCAGTTCTTC. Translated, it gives CASSPQDLAYNEQFF.

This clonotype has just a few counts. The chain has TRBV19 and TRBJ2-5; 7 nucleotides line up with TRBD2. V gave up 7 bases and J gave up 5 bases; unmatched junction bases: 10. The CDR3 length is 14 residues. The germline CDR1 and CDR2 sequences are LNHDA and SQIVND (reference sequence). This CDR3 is CASKRDSGRETQYF. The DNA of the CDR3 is TGTGCCAGTAAGAGGGACTCCGGGAGGGAGACCCAGTACTTC. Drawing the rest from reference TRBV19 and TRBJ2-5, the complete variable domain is DGGITQSPKYLFRKEGQNVTLSCEQNLNHDAMYWYRQDPGQGLRLIYYSQIVNDFQKGDIAEGYSVSREKKESFPLTVTSAQKNPTAFYLCASKRDSGRETQYFGPGTRLLVL.

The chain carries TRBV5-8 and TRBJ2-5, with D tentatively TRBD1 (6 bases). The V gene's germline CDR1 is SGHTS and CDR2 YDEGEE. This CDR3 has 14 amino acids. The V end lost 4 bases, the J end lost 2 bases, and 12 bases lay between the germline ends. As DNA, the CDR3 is TGTGCCAGCAGCCCAACCGGACAGCAAGAGACCCAGTACTTC. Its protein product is CASSPTGQQETQYF.

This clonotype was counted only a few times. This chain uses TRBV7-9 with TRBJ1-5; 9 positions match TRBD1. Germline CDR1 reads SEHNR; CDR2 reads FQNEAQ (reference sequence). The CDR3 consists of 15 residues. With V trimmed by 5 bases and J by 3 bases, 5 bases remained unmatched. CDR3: CASSAGQGHNQPQHF. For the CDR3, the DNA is TGTGCCAGCAGCGCGGGACAGGGTCACAATCAGCCCCAGCATTTT.

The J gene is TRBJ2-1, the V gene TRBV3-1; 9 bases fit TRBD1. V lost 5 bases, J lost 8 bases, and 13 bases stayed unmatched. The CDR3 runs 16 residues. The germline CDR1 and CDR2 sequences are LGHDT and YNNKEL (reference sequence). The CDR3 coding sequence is TGTGCCAGCAGCAGAGATGCCGGGACAGGGTTCCATGAGCAGTTCTTC. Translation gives CASSRDAGTGFHEQFF.

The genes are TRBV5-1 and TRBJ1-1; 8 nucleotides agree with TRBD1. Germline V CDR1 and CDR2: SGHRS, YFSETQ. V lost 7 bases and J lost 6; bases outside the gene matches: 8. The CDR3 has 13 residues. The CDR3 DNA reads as TGCGCCAGCGTCCGGGACAGGAGCTCTGAAGCTTTCTTT. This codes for CASVRDRSSEAFF.

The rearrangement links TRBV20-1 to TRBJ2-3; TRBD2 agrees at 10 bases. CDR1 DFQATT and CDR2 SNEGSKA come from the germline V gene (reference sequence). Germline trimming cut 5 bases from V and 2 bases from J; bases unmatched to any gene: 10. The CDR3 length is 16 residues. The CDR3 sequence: CSAALLAGVHTDTQYF. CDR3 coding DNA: TGCAGTGCTGCCCTTCTAGCGGGAGTGCACACAGATACGCAGTATTTT.

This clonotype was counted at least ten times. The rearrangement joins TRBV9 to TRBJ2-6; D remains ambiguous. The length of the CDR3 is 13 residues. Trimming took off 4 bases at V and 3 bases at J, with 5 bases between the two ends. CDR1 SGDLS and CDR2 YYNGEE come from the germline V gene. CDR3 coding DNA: TGTGCCAGCAGCCGGTTTGGGGCCAACGTCCTGACTTTC. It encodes CASSRFGANVLTF. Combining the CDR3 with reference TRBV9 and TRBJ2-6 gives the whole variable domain DSGVTQTPKHLITATGQRVTLRCSPRSGDLSVYWYQQSLDQGLQFLIQYYNGEERAKGNILERFSAQQFPDLHSELNLSSLELGDSALYFCASSRFGANVLTFGAGSRLTVL.

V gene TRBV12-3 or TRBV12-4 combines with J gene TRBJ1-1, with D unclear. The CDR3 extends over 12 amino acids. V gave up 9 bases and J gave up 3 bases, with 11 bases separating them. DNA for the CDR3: TGTGCCAGTCGAGGCCGGGACACTGAAGCTTTCTTT. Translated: CASRGRDTEAFF.

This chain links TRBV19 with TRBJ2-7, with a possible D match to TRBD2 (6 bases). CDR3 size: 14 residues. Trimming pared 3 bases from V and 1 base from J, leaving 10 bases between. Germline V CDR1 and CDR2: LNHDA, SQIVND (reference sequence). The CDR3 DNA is TGTGCCAGTAGTATCTCGGGGACTTCCTACGAGCAGTACTTC. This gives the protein CASSISGTSYEQYF.

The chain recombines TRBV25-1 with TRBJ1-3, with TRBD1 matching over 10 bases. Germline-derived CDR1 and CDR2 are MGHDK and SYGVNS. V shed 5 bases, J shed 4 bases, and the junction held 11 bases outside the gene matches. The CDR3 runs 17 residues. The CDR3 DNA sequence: TGTGCCAGCAGTCCCCGAATAGACAGGGGGCGAGGAAACACCATATATTTT. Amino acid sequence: CASSPRIDRGRGNTIYF.

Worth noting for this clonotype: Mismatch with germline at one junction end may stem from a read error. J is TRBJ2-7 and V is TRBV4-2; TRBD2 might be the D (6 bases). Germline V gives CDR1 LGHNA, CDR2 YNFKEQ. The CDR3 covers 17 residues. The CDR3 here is CASSQVMAGLGSCEQYF. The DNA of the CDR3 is TGTGCCAGCAGCCAAGTCATGGCGGGGTTGGGCTCCTGCGAGCAGTACTTC.

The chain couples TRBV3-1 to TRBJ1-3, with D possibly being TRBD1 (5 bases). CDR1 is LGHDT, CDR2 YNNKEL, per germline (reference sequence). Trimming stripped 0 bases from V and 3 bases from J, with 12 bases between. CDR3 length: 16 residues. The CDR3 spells CASSQDVGGSGNTIYF. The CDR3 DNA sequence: TGTGCCAGCAGCCAAGATGTCGGGGGAAGTGGAAACACCATATATTTT.

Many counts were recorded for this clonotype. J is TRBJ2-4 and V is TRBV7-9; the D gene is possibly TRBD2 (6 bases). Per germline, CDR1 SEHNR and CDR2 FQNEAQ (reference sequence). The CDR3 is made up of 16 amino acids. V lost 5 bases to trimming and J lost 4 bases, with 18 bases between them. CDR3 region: CASSPGRAGKKNIQYF. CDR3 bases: TGTGCCAGCAGCCCCGGGCGCGCGGGAAAAAAAAACATTCAGTACTTC.

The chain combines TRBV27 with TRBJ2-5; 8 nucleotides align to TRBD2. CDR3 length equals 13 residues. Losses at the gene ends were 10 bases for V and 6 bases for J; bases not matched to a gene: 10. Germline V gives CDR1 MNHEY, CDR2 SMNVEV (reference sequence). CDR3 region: CATSRGGLQTQYF. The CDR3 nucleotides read TGTGCCACGAGTCGGGGGGGTCTTCAGACCCAGTACTTC.

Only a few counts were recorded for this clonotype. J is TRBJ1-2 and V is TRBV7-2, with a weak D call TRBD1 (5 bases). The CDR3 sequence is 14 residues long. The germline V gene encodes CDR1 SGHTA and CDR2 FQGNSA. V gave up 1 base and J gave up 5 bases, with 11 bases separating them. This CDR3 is CASSLGPGQYGYTF. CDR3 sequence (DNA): TGTGCCAGCAGCTTAGGGCCCGGACAATATGGCTACACCTTC.

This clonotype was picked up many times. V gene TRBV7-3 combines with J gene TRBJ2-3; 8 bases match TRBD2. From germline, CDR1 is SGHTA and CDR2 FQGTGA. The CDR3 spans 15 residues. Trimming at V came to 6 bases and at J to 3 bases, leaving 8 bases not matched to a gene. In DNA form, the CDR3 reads TGTGCCAGCAGGGCTCCGGGACTAGAGACAGATACGCAGTATTTT. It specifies CASRAPGLETDTQYF.